The 26 T cell receptor beta chains in this list originate from one sample, sequenced in a study of blood T cell repertoires in COVID-19. The method was immunoSEQ multiplex PCR; TCRdb's version includes in-frame clones alone and lacks a portion of them. The profile shows 40,000 or so clones, about nine tenths of them singletons. Sequences were obtained from peripheral blood. The receptors stem from a human donor in a cohort sampled during active COVID-19.

This chain uses TRBV7-2 with TRBJ2-2; tentatively, D is TRBD2 (5 bases). The germline V gene encodes CDR1 SGHTA and CDR2 FQGNSA. The CDR3 consists of 14 residues. V dropped 1 base and J dropped 5 bases, with 8 bases sitting between them. CDR3 sequence reads: CASSLETGTGELFF. The CDR3, as DNA: TGTGCCAGCAGCTTAGAGACGGGGACCGGGGAGCTGTTTTTT.

The rearrangement links TRBV5-8 to TRBJ2-5, with 8 bases lining up with TRBD1. This CDR3 has 14 residues. V was pared by 2 bases and J by 4 bases, with 4 bases of the junction left unmatched. Germline lookup yields CDR1 SGHTS and CDR2 YDEGEE. CDR3 region: CASSFRQGPETQYF. CDR3 coding DNA: TGTGCCAGCAGCTTCAGACAGGGGCCAGAGACCCAGTACTTC. The whole variable domain, remainder taken from reference TRBV5-8 and TRBJ2-5, is EAGVTQSPTHLIKTRGQQATLRCSPISGHTSVYWYQQALGLGLQFLLWYDEGEERNRGNFPPRFSGRQFPNYSSELNVNALELEDSALYLCASSFRQGPETQYFGPGTRLLVL.

This chain links TRBV2 with TRBJ2-5; no firm D call. V was pared by 2 bases and J by 2 bases, with 6 bases between. CDR1 is SNHLY, CDR2 FYNNEI, per germline. The length of the CDR3 is 13 residues. CDR3 sequence reads: CASSESVQETQYF. The CDR3 coding sequence is TGTGCCAGCAGTGAATCAGTTCAAGAGACCCAGTACTTC.

This chain uses TRBV19 with TRBJ1-4; D call uncertain. Germline V CDR1 and CDR2: LNHDA, SQIVND (reference sequence). This CDR3 is 12 amino acids long. The V gene lost 4 bases and the J gene lost 4 bases, with 4 bases spanning the gap. CDR3 nucleotides: TGTGCCAGTAGTAAGCTTAATGAAAAACTGTTTTTT. It encodes CASSKLNEKLFF.

This rearrangement joins TRBV12-3 or TRBV12-4 to TRBJ2-7, with 11 bases matching TRBD2. CDR3 length: 13 amino acids. J gave up 6 bases and V 2 bases, and 0 bases lay outside the gene matches. CDR3 DNA sequence: TGTGCCAGCAGTTTACTAGCGGGGGGCGAGCAGTACTTC. Protein product: CASSLLAGGEQYF.

The V and J genes are TRBV10-3 and TRBJ1-1; D is undetermined. Germline CDR1 reads ENHRY; CDR2 reads SYGVKD. With 8 bases removed from V and 2 bases from J, the gap between germline ends came to 9 bases. The CDR3 runs 12 residues. The CDR3 region is CAISRGNTEAFF. The CDR3 nucleotides read TGTGCCATCTCCAGAGGTAACACTGAAGCTTTCTTT.

For the CDR3, the DNA is TGCGCCAGCAGCCAAGACCGGGGGGCCGGAAACATTCAGTACTTC. It is translated as CASSQDRGAGNIQYF. V and J are TRBV4-3 and TRBJ2-4; D is perhaps TRBD2 (7 bases). Germline CDR1 is LGHNA and CDR2 is YSLEER. Trimming removed 0 bases from V and 6 bases from J, with 12 bases in between. The CDR3 extends over 15 amino acids.

The chain carries TRBV4-3 and TRBJ2-2; TRBD2 aligns across 13 bases. There are 18 residues in the CDR3. J was trimmed by 1 base and V by 4 bases; bases with no gene match: 6. From germline, CDR1 is LGHNA and CDR2 YSLEER. The CDR3 sequence: CASSLRTSGGLNTGELFF. The DNA for the CDR3 is TGCGCCAGCAGCCTAAGGACTAGCGGGGGCCTGAACACCGGGGAGCTGTTTTTT.

J is TRBJ1-1 and V is TRBV7-9; no definite D call. The CDR3 loop spans 14 amino acids. V was pared by 4 bases and J by 5 bases, with 14 bases between. CDR1 and CDR2 (germline): SEHNR, FQNEAQ (reference sequence). DNA of the CDR3: TGTGCCAGCAGCTCGCAGGCCGGAGGAACTGAAGCTTTCTTT. It encodes CASSSQAGGTEAFF.

V and J are TRBV6-1 and TRBJ2-3; TRBD1 matches 10 bases. The V gene end was trimmed by 3 bases and the J gene end by 4 bases; junction bases not matched to a gene: 4. CDR3 length: 15 residues. Germline CDR1 is MNHNS and CDR2 is SASEGT. The CDR3 loop reads CASSEGDRGSDTQYF. Written as DNA, the CDR3 is TGTGCCAGCAGTGAGGGGGACAGGGGTTCAGATACGCAGTATTTT.

The rearrangement uses TRBV2 and TRBJ1-1; 9 bases fit TRBD1. J was trimmed by 4 bases and V by 6 bases; bases with no gene match: 6. Per the germline V gene, CDR1 is SNHLY and CDR2 is FYNNEI. The length of the CDR3 is 14 residues. The CDR3 spells CASREGTGITEAFF. CDR3 sequence (DNA): TGTGCCAGCAGGGAGGGGACAGGGATCACTGAAGCTTTCTTT.

This clone occurred once. This rearrangement joins TRBV7-9 to TRBJ2-1; TRBD2 agrees at 9 bases. The germline CDR1 and CDR2 sequences are SEHNR and FQNEAQ (reference sequence). Trimming at V came to 1 base and at J to 7 bases, leaving 5 bases not matched to a gene. The CDR3 length is 15 residues. The CDR3 coding sequence is TGTGCCAGCAGCTTAGGGGCCAGCGGGGGGAATGAGCAGTTCTTC. It yields the protein CASSLGASGGNEQFF.

J is TRBJ1-3 and V is TRBV7-2, with 9 nucleotides matching TRBD1. In germline, CDR1 is SGHTA, CDR2 FQGNSA. The CDR3 runs 17 residues. Trimming cost V 5 bases and J 0 bases; bases outside gene matches: 8. The CDR3 protein is CASSIGDRVFSGNTIYF. Here the CDR3 DNA reads TGTGCCAGCAGCATTGGGGACAGGGTTTTCTCTGGAAACACCATATATTTT. The full variable domain, rest sourced from reference TRBV7-2 and TRBJ1-3, is GAGVSQSPSNKVTEKGKDVELRCDPISGHTALYWYRQSLGQGLEFLIYFQGNSAPDKSGLPSDRFSAERTGGSVSTLTIQRTQQEDSAVYLCASSIGDRVFSGNTIYFGEGSWLTVV.

This chain uses TRBV2 with TRBJ1-1, with D tentatively TRBD1 (6 bases). V was cut by 3 bases and J by 3 bases, with 14 bases left in between. The CDR3 loop spans 15 amino acids. The germline gives CDR1 SNHLY, CDR2 FYNNEI. In DNA, the CDR3 is TGTGCCAGCAGTGACTTCAGGGGAACCTACACTGAAGCTTTCTTT. It encodes CASSDFRGTYTEAFF. The whole variable domain, remainder taken from reference TRBV2 and TRBJ1-1, is EPEVTQTPSHQVTQMGQEVILRCVPISNHLYFYWYRQILGQKVEFLVSFYNNEISEKSEIFDDQFSVERPDGSNFTLKIRSTKLEDSAMYFCASSDFRGTYTEAFFGQGTRLTVV.

A note on this clone: Germline and junction disagree at one end, which may indicate a read error. The CDR3 sequence is CASSPGLAGGGETQYF. DNA for the CDR3: TGTGCTAGCAGCCCGGGACTAGCGGGGGGAGGGGAGACCCAGTACTTC. The V call is TRBV7-7, the J call TRBJ2-5, with 15 bases that match TRBD2. CDR1 is SSHAT, CDR2 FNYEAQ, per germline (reference sequence). This CDR3 contains 16 residues.

The chain is built from TRBV5-6 and TRBJ2-1; possible D gene TRBD2, 5 bases. Deletions cut 4 bases from V and 0 bases from J, with 8 bases between. The CDR3 contains 14 residues. Germline-derived CDR1 and CDR2 are SGHDT and YYEEEE. The CDR3 is CASSRRSSYNEQFF. The CDR3 DNA reads as TGTGCCAGCAGCCGGAGGAGCTCCTACAATGAGCAGTTCTTC.

The chain is built from TRBV18 and TRBJ1-6; D remains unclear. From germline, CDR1 is KGHSH and CDR2 LQKENI. The CDR3 is 13 residues long. V lost 3 bases to trimming and J lost 12 bases, with 12 bases between them. The CDR3 region is CASSPRRDEPLHF. CDR3 nucleotides: TGTGCCAGCTCACCTCGTCGGGATGAACCCCTCCACTTT.

The rearrangement links TRBV19 to TRBJ2-7; 10 bases fit TRBD1. This CDR3 is built from 14 residues. The V gene's germline CDR1 is LNHDA and CDR2 SQIVND (reference sequence). After removal of 4 bases from V and 6 bases from J, the junction contained 6 bases not matched to a gene. The CDR3 spells CASSTGQGRIEQYF. CDR3 nucleotides: TGTGCCAGTAGTACGGGACAGGGGAGAATCGAGCAGTACTTC.

The J gene is TRBJ2-7, the V gene TRBV15; D remains ambiguous. Germline loops: CDR1 LNHNV, CDR2 YYDKDF (reference sequence). The CDR3 spans 12 residues. Trimming removed 1 base at V and 4 bases at J, with 5 bases between. Here the CDR3 DNA reads TGTGCCACCAGCAGAGCCGGGTACGAGCAGTACTTC. Encoded protein: CATSRAGYEQYF.

This sequence joins TRBV7-8 and TRBJ2-5, with 9 nucleotides matching TRBD1. CDR1 is SGHVS, CDR2 FQNEAQ, per germline. The CDR3 spans 15 residues. V was clipped by 4 bases and J by 5 bases; unmatched bases: 8. The DNA for the CDR3 is TGTGCCAGCAGCTCGGACAGGGGCGCGTGGGAGACCCAGTACTTC. Translating it yields CASSSDRGAWETQYF. The full variable domain, rest sourced from reference TRBV7-8 and TRBJ2-5, is GAGVSQSPRYKVAKRGQDVALRCDPISGHVSLFWYQQALGQGPEFLTYFQNEAQLDKSGLPSDRFFAERPEGSVSTLKIQRTQQEDSAVYLCASSSDRGAWETQYFGPGTRLLVL.

The chain uses TRBV18 and TRBJ1-2; D possibly corresponds to TRBD1 (6 bases). Trimming left V 3 bases short and J 7 bases short, with 18 bases between. Germline V gene lookup returns CDR1 KGHSH and CDR2 LQKENI. There are 15 residues in the CDR3. CDR3 amino acids: CASSPGTPESGGYTF. The CDR3 DNA is TGTGCCAGCTCACCCGGGACACCCGAATCAGGTGGCTACACCTTC.

The chain recombines TRBV19 with TRBJ1-1, with D possibly matching TRBD1 (6 bases). The CDR3 totals 15 residues. Germline CDR1 reads LNHDA; CDR2 reads SQIVND (reference sequence). V dropped 5 bases and J dropped 0 bases, with 13 bases sitting between them. For the CDR3, the DNA is TGTGCCAGTAGTCTGTCCGGGACACTGAACACTGAAGCTTTCTTT. Amino acids: CASSLSGTLNTEAFF.

The V gene is TRBV7-9, the J gene TRBJ1-2; D perhaps matches TRBD1 (5 bases). The CDR3 totals 13 residues. Germline V gene sequence: CDR1 SEHNR, CDR2 FQNEAQ (reference sequence). The V end lost 5 bases, the J end lost 6 bases, and 13 bases lay between the germline ends. The CDR3 protein is CASSHRAGNGYTF. Written as DNA, the CDR3 is TGTGCCAGCAGCCATAGGGCAGGGAATGGCTACACCTTC.

The CDR3 DNA reads as TGTGCCAGCTCTCCCGGGGGCACCGGGGAGCTGTTTTTT. It specifies CASSPGGTGELFF. The chain is built from TRBV18 and TRBJ2-2, with D tentatively TRBD2 (6 bases). CDR3 length equals 13 residues. Germline-derived CDR1 and CDR2 are KGHSH and LQKENI. V lost 6 bases and J lost 4, with 9 bases in between.

The chain joins TRBV5-1 to TRBJ2-2, with 7 bases lining up with TRBD1. CDR3 length: 16 residues. The V and J ends lost 2 bases and 6 bases, in that order; junction bases with no gene match: 10. CDR1 is SGHRS and CDR2 is YFSETQ in the germline V gene. The CDR3 spells CASSLRQGQVPGELFF. CDR3 coding DNA: TGCGCCAGCAGCTTAAGACAGGGTCAGGTTCCCGGGGAGCTGTTTTTT.

This clone has a single count. The rearrangement uses TRBV19 and TRBJ1-1; D may be TRBD1 (5 bases). The V and J ends lost 0 bases and 1 base respectively, with 12 bases between them. Germline V gene data show CDR1 as LNHDA and CDR2 as SQIVND (reference sequence). This CDR3 comprises 16 residues. This CDR3 is CASSIDWGGKNTEAFF. The CDR3 nucleotides are TGTGCCAGTAGTATAGATTGGGGGGGGAAGAACACTGAAGCTTTCTTT.